The next 7 T cell receptor beta chains were all read from a single sample in a study of cytomegalovirus exposure and HLA in healthy donors (dated by TCRdb to between 2016 and 2019). Library preparation was by the immunoSEQ multiplex PCR assay. The immuneACCESS repertoire file appears here via TCRdb, limited to in-frame rearrangements. These files lack a portion of the clones; in checked studies, under half of the deficit traces to unresolved V genes, and the cause of the others is not known. For this sample the table gives approximately 140,000 clones, of which 85% to 90% were detected only once. In total, the top ten clones hold roughly 10% of the sample. Input material: PBMCs. The receptors here all came from a man aged 18 to 30 in good health and CMV-seropositive.

The chain is built from TRBV4-2 and TRBJ1-1; maybe TRBD1 (5 bases). Looked up from germline, CDR1 is LGHNA and CDR2 is YNFKEQ. The CDR3 runs to 15 residues. The V and J ends lost 0 bases and 0 bases respectively, with 8 bases between them. The CDR3 DNA is TGTGCCAGCAGCCAAGATCAGGGTTTGAACACTGAAGCTTTCTTT. The encoded protein is CASSQDQGLNTEAFF.

V gene TRBV9 combines with J gene TRBJ2-2, with D hard to call. The CDR3 loop spans 12 amino acids. Germline V gives CDR1 SGDLS, CDR2 YYNGEE. Trimming took 5 bases from V and 2 from J, leaving 4 bases between them. The DNA of the CDR3 is TGTGCCAGCAGTTATAACACCGGGGAGCTGTTTTTT. It codes for CASSYNTGELFF.

The chain is built from TRBV2 and TRBJ1-4; D not resolved. V was shortened by 6 bases and J by 2 bases, with 16 bases between the two germline ends. In germline, CDR1 is SNHLY, CDR2 FYNNEI. The CDR3 sequence is 16 residues long. The CDR3 is CASREPPGETNEKLFF. The CDR3 region has the DNA TGTGCCAGCAGAGAACCTCCCGGGGAGACTAATGAAAAACTGTTTTTT.

This sequence joins TRBV11-2 and TRBJ1-5; a weak D match, TRBD1 (5 bases). The CDR3 contains 13 residues. V shed 5 bases and J shed 6 bases, with 11 bases lying between them. CDR1 and CDR2 (germline): SGHAT, FQNNGV. CDR3 sequence reads: CASSPGSGQPQHF. In nucleotides, the CDR3 is TGTGCCAGCAGCCCAGGGTCGGGTCAGCCCCAGCATTTT.

This clone was detected once. The J gene is TRBJ2-5, the V gene TRBV7-6, with D possibly being TRBD1 (5 bases). Per the germline V gene, CDR1 is SGHVS and CDR2 is FNYEAQ. This CDR3 is built from 14 residues. The V end lost 5 bases, the J end lost 2 bases, and 12 bases lay between the germline ends. The CDR3 sequence: CASSLRGRQETQYF. The CDR3 coding sequence is TGTGCCAGCAGCCTAAGGGGTCGTCAAGAGACCCAGTACTTC.

The rearrangement links TRBV9 to TRBJ2-7; the D gene is possibly TRBD1 (6 bases). The ends were cut back, 4 bases at V and 1 base at J, with 15 bases in the middle. The CDR3 is 15 residues long. CDR1 and CDR2 from the germline V gene are SGDLS and YYNGEE. CDR3 residues: CASSPGSGASYEQYF. CDR3 nucleotides: TGTGCCAGCAGCCCAGGGTCAGGGGCATCCTACGAGCAGTACTTC.

V is TRBV29-1 and J is TRBJ1-5; 7 bases fit TRBD1. The CDR3 loop spans 13 amino acids. Germline assignment: CDR1 SQVTM and CDR2 ANQGSEA. Germline trimming cut 4 bases from V and 3 bases from J; bases unmatched to any gene: 3. The CDR3 region has the DNA TGCAGCGTTGGCGGGACAGCCAATCAGCCCCAGCATTTT. As protein: CSVGGTANQPQHF.